This TCR beta chain was retrieved from a study of T cells after yellow fever vaccination. V shed 0 bases and J 7 bases; nucleotides not matched to a gene: 16. This CDR3 spans 19 amino acids. The germline CDR1 and CDR2 sequences are SGHRS and YFSETQ. TCRdb re-derived calls from the 5' RACE reads in MiXCR, one entry per CDR3 protein. The sample includes 350,000 to 450,000 distinct CDR3 sequences, 15% to 20% of them seen just once. This clonotype was obtained from a man in his late teens or twenties who received the YFV17D yellow fever vaccine. Sample: PBMCs, taken before the yellow fever booster vaccination. The chain employs TRBV5-1 and TRBJ2-1; 10 positions match TRBD2. Here the CDR3 DNA reads TGCGCCAGCAGCTTGGCCCCCTGGGCTAGCGGGGGAACCAGGAATGAGCAGTTCTTC. Its translation: CASSLAPWASGGTRNEQFF.